The clone carrying this T cell receptor beta chain was counted between two and nine times. What it recognizes is unknown. The CDR3 covers 14 residues. CDR1 is MNHNY and CDR2 is SVGAGI in the germline V gene (reference sequence). V gave up 2 bases and J gave up 11 bases; unmatched junction bases: 8. This record comes from a study of T cell repertoires in cytomegalovirus infection. On the study more broadly: Used in the study were CMV epitopes, some recently identified and HLA-C-restricted, others well-studied and HLA-B-restricted. Public TCR beta signatures provided an indication of both CMV infection and a matching HLA type. Overall study findings and caveats: Summed frequency of public TCR beta families distinguished CMV carriers with the relevant HLA. HLA-C-restricted CMV clonotypes gave the most frequent clonotype in two of eight donors.

TCRdb recomputed calls from the reads with MiXCR, one row per CDR3 protein. This table has some 62,000 distinct CDR3 sequences, around 20% appearing once. The V gene is TRBV6-6, the J gene TRBJ1-2; the match to TRBD1 covers 10 bases. Material: CD8+ T cells from cultured PBMCs, obtained from culture after CMV antigen stimulation. The source of this sequence is a human donor in good health (CMV status not recorded). Some clones in this sample may be carry-over from other donors' samples. The CDR3 sequence is CASSYGTGEQGYTF. The CDR3 region has the DNA TGTGCCAGCAGTTACGGGACAGGGGAACAAGGGTACACCTTC.